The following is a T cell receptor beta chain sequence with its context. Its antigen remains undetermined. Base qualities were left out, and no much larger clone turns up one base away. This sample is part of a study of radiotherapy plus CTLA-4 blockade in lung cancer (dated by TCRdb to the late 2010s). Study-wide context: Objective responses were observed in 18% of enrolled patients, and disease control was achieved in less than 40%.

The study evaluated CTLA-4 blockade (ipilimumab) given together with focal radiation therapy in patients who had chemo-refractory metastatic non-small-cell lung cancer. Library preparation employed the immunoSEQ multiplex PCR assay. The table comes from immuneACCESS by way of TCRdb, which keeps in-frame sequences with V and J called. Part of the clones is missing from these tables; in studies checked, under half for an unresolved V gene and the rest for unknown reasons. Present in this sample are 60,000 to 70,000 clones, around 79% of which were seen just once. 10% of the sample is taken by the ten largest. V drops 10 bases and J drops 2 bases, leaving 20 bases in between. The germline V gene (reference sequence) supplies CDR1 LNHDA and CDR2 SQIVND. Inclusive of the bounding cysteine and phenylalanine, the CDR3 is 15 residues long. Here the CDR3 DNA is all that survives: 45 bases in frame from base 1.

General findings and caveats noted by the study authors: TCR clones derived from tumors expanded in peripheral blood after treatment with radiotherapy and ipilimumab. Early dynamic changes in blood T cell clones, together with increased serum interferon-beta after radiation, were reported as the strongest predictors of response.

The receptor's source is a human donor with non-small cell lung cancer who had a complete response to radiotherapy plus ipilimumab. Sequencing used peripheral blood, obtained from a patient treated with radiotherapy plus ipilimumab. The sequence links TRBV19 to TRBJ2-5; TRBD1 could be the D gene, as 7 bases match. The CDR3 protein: CATGQQKGGQETQYF. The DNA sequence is TGTGCCACGGGACAGCAAAAGGGGGGACAAGAGACCCAGTACTTC.